This T cell receptor beta chain was captured by sequencing in a study of Graves' ophthalmopathy and Graves' hyperthyroidism. On this clonotype itself: Its antigen is currently unknown.

In donors with ophthalmopathy, activity was moderate-to-severe, with CAS ≥3, NOSPECS ≥4 and duration under 3 months. Approximately 10 ml of fresh blood yielded the PBMCs by density gradient. Investigators amplified TCR beta CDR3 regions from RNA transcripts. The first round was an RT-PCR with HTBI primers, and the second round was a multiplex PCR. TCRdb called the multiplex PCR reads again in MiXCR, with one record for every CDR3 protein. The table lists 600,000 to 950,000 distinct CDR3 sequences, 40% of them singletons, with 44% in the top ten. Germline V lookup: CDR1 SQVTM, CDR2 ANQGSEA. The CDR3 covers 11 residues. Study results and caveats: Ophthalmopathy was separated from stable hyperthyroidism by a 13-signature model with roughly 90% sensitivity and around 81% specificity. Predictions made by the model for ophthalmopathy progression reached 70.59% sensitivity and roughly 79% specificity.

Sequencing was carried out using peripheral blood. The TCR was taken from an adult man with Graves' ophthalmopathy. The V gene is TRBV29-1, the J gene TRBJ1-2, with D unresolved. CDR3 in DNA: TGCAGTGAGGTCGTGGGCTATGGCTACACCTTC. It is translated as CSEVVGYGYTF. Based on the CDR3 plus reference TRBV29-1 and TRBJ1-2, the full variable domain is SAVISQKPSRDICQRGTSLTIQCQVDSQVTMMFWYRQQPGQSLTLIATANQGSEATYESGFVIDKFPISRPNLTFSTLTVSNMSPEDSSIYLCSEVVGYGYTFGSGTRLTVV.